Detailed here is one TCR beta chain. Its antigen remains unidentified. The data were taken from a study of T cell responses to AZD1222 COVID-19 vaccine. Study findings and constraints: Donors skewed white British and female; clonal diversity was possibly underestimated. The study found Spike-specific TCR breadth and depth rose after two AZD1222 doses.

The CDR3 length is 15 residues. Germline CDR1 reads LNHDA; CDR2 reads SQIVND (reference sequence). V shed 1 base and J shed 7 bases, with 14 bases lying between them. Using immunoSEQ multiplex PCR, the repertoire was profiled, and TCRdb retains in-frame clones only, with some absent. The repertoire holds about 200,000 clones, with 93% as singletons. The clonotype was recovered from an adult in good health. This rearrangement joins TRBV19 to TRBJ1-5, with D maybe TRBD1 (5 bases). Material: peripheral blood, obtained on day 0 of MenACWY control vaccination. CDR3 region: CASSIVRGTGQPQHF. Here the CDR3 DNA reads TGTGCCAGTAGTATAGTTCGGGGGACGGGGCAGCCCCAGCATTTT.